Listed below are T cell receptor beta chains from one sample, sequenced in a study of blood T cell repertoires in COVID-19. Assay used: immunoSEQ multiplex PCR; TCRdb lists only in-frame clones, some missing. The sample holds over 200,000 clones, around 82% seen once. Material for sequencing was peripheral blood. These receptors all stem from a man aged 50 to 59 with active or convalescent COVID-19. CDR3s leave out the opening cysteine and the closing phenylalanine or tryptophan. Each record gives: V gene, clone size, J gene, CDR3 protein. Size tells how often a clone was seen (once, few, many) or the class of an expanded clone, and some rows leave it out.

TRBV7-2	-	TRBJ2-3	ASSLDRGADTQY
TRBV4-1	-	TRBJ1-5	ASSQDGSGHQPQH
TRBV2	-	TRBJ1-5	ASRGTGNNQPQH
TRBV5-1	few	TRBJ1-2	ASSPAGLEGYT
TRBV4-2	-	TRBJ1-6	ASSQSGQGSSYNSPLH
TRBV5-4	-	TRBJ2-7	ASSPGGHEQY
TRBV3-1/TRBV3-2	-	TRBJ1-3	ASSQSGGRSGNTIY
TRBV4-2	-	TRBJ1-2	ASSQEQGAPGGYT
TRBV2	-	TRBJ2-5	ASLYRETQY
TRBV6-6	-	TRBJ1-2	ASGRQRDLYGYT
TRBV5-1	-	TRBJ2-3	ASSLDRASTDTQY
TRBV2	-	TRBJ1-1	ASKLHSLGQGTPF
TRBV30	-	TRBJ1-3	AWSARGQASSGNTIY
TRBV7-8	few	TRBJ1-2	ASSKEGAGPNYGYT
TRBV20-1	-	TRBJ1-2	SARQGHGYT
TRBV10-1	-	TRBJ1-1	ASPPTAGTGDMNTEAF
TRBV18	-	TRBJ1-6	ASSPGQGVNGNSPLH
TRBV18	-	TRBJ2-1	ASSLSQGNEQF
TRBV5-6	-	TRBJ1-1	ASSFGQGTTEAF
TRBV19	-	TRBJ1-2	ASSRGQGGGGYT
TRBV30	-	TRBJ1-1	AWSWAGNTEAF
TRBV12-5	-	TRBJ1-5	ASGLGGGPQH